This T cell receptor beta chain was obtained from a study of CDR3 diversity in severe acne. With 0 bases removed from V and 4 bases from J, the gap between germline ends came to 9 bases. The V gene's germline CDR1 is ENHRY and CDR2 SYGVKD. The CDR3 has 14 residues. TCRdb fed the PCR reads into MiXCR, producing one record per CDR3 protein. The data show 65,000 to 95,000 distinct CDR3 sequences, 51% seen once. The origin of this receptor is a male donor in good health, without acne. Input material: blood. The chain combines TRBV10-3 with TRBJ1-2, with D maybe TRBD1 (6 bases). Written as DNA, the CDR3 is TGTGCCATCAGTGAGTCGACAGGCGCCTATGGCTACACCTTC. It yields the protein CAISESTGAYGYTF.